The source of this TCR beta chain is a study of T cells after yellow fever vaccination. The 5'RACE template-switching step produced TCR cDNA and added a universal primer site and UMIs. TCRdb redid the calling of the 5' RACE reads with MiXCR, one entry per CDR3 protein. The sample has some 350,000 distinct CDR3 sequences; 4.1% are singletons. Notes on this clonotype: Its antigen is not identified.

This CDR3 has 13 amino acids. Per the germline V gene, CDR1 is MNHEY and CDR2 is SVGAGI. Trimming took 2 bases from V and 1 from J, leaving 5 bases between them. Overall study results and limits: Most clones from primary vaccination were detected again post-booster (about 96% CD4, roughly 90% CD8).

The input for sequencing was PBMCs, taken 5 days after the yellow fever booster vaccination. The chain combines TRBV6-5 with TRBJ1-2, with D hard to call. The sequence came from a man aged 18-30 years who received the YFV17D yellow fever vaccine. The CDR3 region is CASSYKGNYGYTF. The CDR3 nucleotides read TGTGCCAGCAGTTACAAGGGTAACTATGGCTACACCTTC.